The present entry profiles one TCR beta chain with its context. The table came from immunoSEQ multiplex PCR; TCRdb's copy has only in-frame clones and leaves some out. The sample records 140,000 to 150,000 clones, around 91% being singletons. The sample is drawn from a study of blood T cell repertoires in COVID-19. Sequencing was carried out using peripheral blood. The source is a man younger than 35 with COVID-19, enrolled during active disease.

The CDR3 nucleotides read TGTGCCAGCAGTTACTCCCTGCTGCTAGCGGACTACGAGCAGTACTTC. It codes for CASSYSLLLADYEQYF. The V gene is TRBV6-6, the J gene TRBJ2-7; TRBD2 matches 7 bases. The CDR3 is 16 amino acids. Germline V gene data show CDR1 as MNHNY and CDR2 as SVGAGI (reference sequence). The trim removed 0 bases at V and 3 bases at J, leaving 8 bases unmatched.